This T cell receptor (beta chain) was found in a study of response to subunit inactivated influenza vaccine. Findings and limits, study-wide: Authors proposed each seasonal influenza vaccination draws in few new T cells.

Points on this clonotype: Its antigen is still unknown.

TCRdb recomputed calls from the RT-PCR reads with MiXCR, one row per CDR3 protein. Here the sample spans hundreds of thousands of distinct CDR3 sequences, roughly 14% being singletons. Germline V CDR1 and CDR2: ENHRY, SYGVKD. Trimming took 6 bases from V and 7 from J; bases not matched to a gene: 8. The CDR3 consists of 14 residues. This receptor was taken from a man aged 50-59 years who received an inactivated influenza vaccine. The sequences come from PBMCs from blood, collected 12 days after vaccination. The chain couples TRBV10-3 to TRBJ2-1, with 8 nucleotides matching TRBD2. The CDR3 here is CAISSGGAGNEQFF. DNA of the CDR3: TGTGCCATCAGCAGCGGGGGCGCGGGGAATGAGCAGTTCTTC.